The 14 T cell receptor beta chains reported below all come from one sample, sequenced in a study of blood T cell repertoires in COVID-19. Assay used: immunoSEQ multiplex PCR; TCRdb lists only in-frame clones, some missing. The sample includes under 95,000 clones, more than 65% of them seen just once. Sequencing input: peripheral blood. Receptors originate from a man aged 50-59 years with acute or convalescent COVID-19.

CDR3 nucleotide sequence: TGTGCCAGTCGAAGGGGGCACGAGCAGTACTTC. It is translated as CASRRGHEQYF. The chain uses TRBV25-1 and TRBJ2-7; 7 nucleotides agree with TRBD1. Trimming took 9 bases from V and 5 from J; bases not matched to a gene: 4. The CDR3 spans 11 residues. Germline V gives CDR1 MGHDK, CDR2 SYGVNS.

The J gene is TRBJ2-1, the V gene TRBV3-1 (or the pseudogene TRBV3-2), with 12 bases fitting TRBD2. Germline V lookup: CDR1 LGHDT, CDR2 YNNKEL (reference sequence). V dropped 4 bases and J dropped 9; count of bases not matched to a gene: 4. This CDR3 has 14 amino acids. The CDR3 here is CASSLLAGGGEQFF. The DNA for the CDR3 is TGTGCCAGCAGCCTACTAGCGGGGGGCGGTGAGCAGTTCTTC.

This clone was seen once. The chain carries TRBV6-5 and TRBJ1-2; D is uncertain. The CDR3 spans 11 residues. The V end lost 8 bases, the J end lost 6 bases, and 10 bases lay between the germline ends. The germline CDR1 and CDR2 sequences are MNHEY and SVGAGI. The CDR3 loop reads CASAGNHGYTF. The CDR3 region has the DNA TGTGCCAGCGCAGGAAATCATGGCTACACCTTC.

This clone has just a few counts. This chain joins TRBV27 and TRBJ2-3, with 16 bases that match TRBD2. V shed 5 bases and J 6 bases; nucleotides not matched to a gene: 17. CDR3 length: 20 residues. Looked up from germline, CDR1 is MNHEY and CDR2 is SMNVEV (reference sequence). The CDR3 coding sequence is TGTGCCAGCAGTCCAACGGGACTAGCGGGAGGGCGGATCTCGGGGGATACGCAGTATTTT. Protein: CASSPTGLAGGRISGDTQYF.

The V call is TRBV14, the J call TRBJ2-7; 7 bases match TRBD2. The CDR3 has 16 amino acids. Germline V gene sequence: CDR1 SGHDN, CDR2 FVKESK. V trimming: 0 bases; J trimming: 5 bases; junction bases outside the gene matches: 10. This CDR3 is CASSQDVGGKRNEQYF. Written as DNA, the CDR3 is TGTGCCAGCAGCCAAGATGTGGGGGGGAAGCGAAACGAGCAGTACTTC. Together with reference TRBV14 and TRBJ2-7, the CDR3 gives the full variable domain: EAGVTQFPSHSVIEKGQTVTLRCDPISGHDNLYWYRRVMGKEIKFLLHFVKESKQDESGMPNNRFLAERTGGTYSTLKVQPAELEDSGVYFCASSQDVGGKRNEQYFGPGTRLTVT.

The V and J genes are TRBV4-2 and TRBJ2-1; D might be TRBD1 (5 bases). The CDR3 length is 13 residues. Germline V lookup: CDR1 LGHNA, CDR2 YNFKEQ. V was cut by 0 bases and J by 15 bases, with 15 bases left in between. CDR3 DNA: TGTGCCAGCAGCCAAGAATCGTCAGGGTCTGCGTTCTTC. This gives the protein CASSQESSGSAFF.

V gene TRBV6-5 combines with J gene TRBJ1-1, with 9 bases fitting TRBD1. Germline CDR1 MNHEY, CDR2 SVGAGI. This CDR3 has 14 residues. V gave up 4 bases and J gave up 7 bases; unmatched junction bases: 7. This CDR3 reads CASSSTGGLGEAFF. The CDR3 DNA reads as TGTGCCAGCAGTTCGACAGGGGGATTGGGTGAAGCTTTCTTT.

This chain uses TRBV28 with TRBJ2-7; 9 nucleotides line up with TRBD2. Unmatched junction bases numbered 8, after V lost 5 bases and J lost 3 bases. Germline V gene lookup returns CDR1 MDHEN and CDR2 SYDVKM. The CDR3 covers 15 residues. CDR3 in amino acids: CASSPSGAGGYEQYF. The CDR3 nucleotides are TGTGCCAGCAGTCCCTCAGGAGCGGGGGGCTACGAGCAGTACTTC.

The chain employs TRBV4-3 and TRBJ1-2; 9 bases match TRBD1. V lost 4 bases, J lost 5 bases, and 5 bases stayed unmatched. Germline V gene sequence: CDR1 LGHNA, CDR2 YSLEER. The CDR3 runs 14 residues. DNA of the CDR3: TGCGCCAGCAGCCCGGGACAGGGAACGTATGGCTACACCTTC. This codes for CASSPGQGTYGYTF.

The genes are TRBV4-3 and TRBJ1-4; TRBD1 is a possible D gene (6 bases). The CDR3 runs to 15 residues. Trimming took 4 bases from V and 5 from J, leaving 14 bases between them. Germline CDR1 is LGHNA and CDR2 is YSLEER. The CDR3, as DNA: TGCGCCAGCAGCCGAGGACAGACCCGGAATGAAAAACTGTTTTTT. Translating gives CASSRGQTRNEKLFF.

The rearrangement joins TRBV21-1 to TRBJ1-5; no check of the table's D call, TRBD1, against the DNA was made. TRBV21-1 is reported as a pseudogene. The CDR3 loop spans 18 amino acids. CDR3 nucleotide sequence: TGTGCCAGCAGCCCCCGGCATTGGACAGTCCTCTACAATCAGCCCCAGCATTTT. It encodes CASSPRHWTVLYNQPQHF.

The gene calls are TRBV7-9 and TRBJ1-1; 7 bases fit TRBD1. Trimming removed 2 bases from V and 1 base from J; junction bases left unmatched: 1. The CDR3 covers 14 residues. CDR1 is SEHNR and CDR2 is FQNEAQ in the germline V gene (reference sequence). CDR3 sequence (DNA): TGTGCCAGCAGCTTATCAGGGGGGAACACTGAAGCTTTCTTT. Its protein product is CASSLSGGNTEAFF.

J is TRBJ1-1 and V is TRBV9; no definite D call. The CDR3 is made up of 14 amino acids. Trimming removed 0 bases at V and 11 bases at J, with 17 bases between. Germline V gene sequence: CDR1 SGDLS, CDR2 YYNGEE. CDR3 sequence: CASSVGTLGAEAFF. CDR3 DNA sequence: TGTGCCAGCAGCGTAGGCACCCTTGGCGCGGAGGCTTTCTTT. Drawing the rest from reference TRBV9 and TRBJ1-1, the complete variable domain is DSGVTQTPKHLITATGQRVTLRCSPRSGDLSVYWYQQSLDQGLQFLIQYYNGEERAKGNILERFSAQQFPDLHSELNLSSLELGDSALYFCASSVGTLGAEAFFGQGTRLTVV.

The genes are TRBV6-6 and TRBJ1-1; 7 nucleotides agree with TRBD1. CDR3 size: 15 residues. Per the germline V gene, CDR1 is MNHNY and CDR2 is SVGAGI (reference sequence). The ends lost 6 bases at V and 0 bases at J; junction bases unmatched: 7. The CDR3 DNA follows: TGTGCCAGCAGCTCGGGGACAGCCATGAACACTGAAGCTTTCTTT. Residues: CASSSGTAMNTEAFF.